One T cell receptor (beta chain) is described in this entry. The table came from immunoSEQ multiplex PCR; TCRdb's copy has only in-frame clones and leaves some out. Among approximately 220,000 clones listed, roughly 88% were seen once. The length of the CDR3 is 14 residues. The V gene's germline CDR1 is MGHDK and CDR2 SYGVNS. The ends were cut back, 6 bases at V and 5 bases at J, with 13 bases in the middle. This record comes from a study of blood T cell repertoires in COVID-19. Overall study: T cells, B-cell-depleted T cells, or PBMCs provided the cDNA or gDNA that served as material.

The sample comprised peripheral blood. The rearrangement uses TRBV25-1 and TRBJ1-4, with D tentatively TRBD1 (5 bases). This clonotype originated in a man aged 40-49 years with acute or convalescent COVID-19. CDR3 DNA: TGTGCCAGCAGACAGAATTGGGGCAATGAAAAACTGTTTTTT. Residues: CASRQNWGNEKLFF.